Reported below is one T cell receptor (beta chain). Its antigen is unidentified. Clones were read by immunoSEQ multiplex PCR, and TCRdb kept only the in-frame ones, dropping some. The top ten clones hold about 2.2% of a sample with about 82,000 clones, 65% to 90% of them seen once. Trimming removed 2 bases at V and 11 bases at J, with 21 bases between. Germline V gives CDR1 SNHLY, CDR2 FYNNEI. The CDR3 is made up of 15 amino acids. Stated time point: week 23, last vaccination. In every dose of vaccine, 300 ug of mutant IDH1 20-mer peptide was given alongside topical imiquimod. The data were taken from a study of a mutant IDH1 vaccine in newly diagnosed glioma. Overall study: Before enrollment, the patients had been treated with radiotherapy alone, temozolomide alone, or both together. Most of them had received both.

The clonotype was recovered from a man aged 25 to 40 with glioma. Some clones in this sample may be carry-over from other donors' samples. V gene TRBV2 combines with J gene TRBJ2-5; D perhaps matches TRBD1 (5 bases). The specimen was PBMCs, collected from a glioma patient whose treatment included an IDH1 peptide vaccine. CDR3 DNA sequence: TGTGCCAGCAGTGAAAGGGTCGGCAGGGTTTATGAGCAGTACTTC. Its protein is CASSERVGRVYEQYF.